Listed below are T cell receptor beta chains from one sample, sequenced in a study of shared clonotypes between healthy human individuals. Generated by immunoSEQ multiplex PCR, the TCRdb table keeps only in-frame clones and is missing some. The table lists around 1.4 million clones, about 98.5% of them singletons. Sequenced: naive CD4+ T cells sorted from blood. These receptors all come from a man aged 30-40 years in good health. The CDR3 runs from the conserved cysteine through the conserved F or W.

>TRBV6-9|17|TRBJ2-1
CASCTGGTDSSYNEQFF
>TRBV5-1|12|TRBJ2-1
CASSLTFNEQFF
>TRBV7-9|16|TRBJ2-1
CASSLDGTGGRNEQFF
>TRBV9|14|TRBJ2-2
CASSVATPAGELFF
>TRBV10-1|15|TRBJ1-5
CASGTTGTAYQPQHF
>TRBV5-5|16|TRBJ2-3
CASSLGTARRTDTQYF
>TRBV2|14|TRBJ2-7
CASSGRREGREQYF
>TRBV2|11|TRBJ1-1
CASSEDRVLVF
>TRBV19|15|TRBJ2-5
CASSIGRGRGETQYF
>TRBV5-4|12|TRBJ2-7
CASSRDFYEQYF
>TRBV4-3|16|TRBJ2-3
CASSQEVRDFTDTQYF
>TRBV7-6|12|TRBJ2-7
CASSLEGIEQYF
>TRBV5-1|16|TRBJ2-1
CASSFLAGLSYNEQFF
>TRBV28|18|TRBJ2-5
CASSLGTSGGWYQETQYF
>TRBV10-3|15|TRBJ2-3
CAINRLAGAADTQYF
>TRBV6-6|11|TRBJ1-3
CASSYGNTIYF
>TRBV30|13|TRBJ1-5
CAWSVGGIQPQHF
>TRBV5-1|14|TRBJ2-3
CASIGLAGTDTQYF
>TRBV9|15|TRBJ1-3
CASSATDFSGNTIYF
>TRBV29-1|11|TRBJ1-1
CSVPHNTEAFF
>TRBV21-1|13|TRBJ2-1
CATTGQGRNEQFF